Listed below are T cell receptor beta chains from one sample, sequenced in a study of blood T cell repertoires in COVID-19. Here immunoSEQ multiplex PCR was the method, and the copy in TCRdb shows in-frame clones only, minus some. The table lists 320,000 or so clones, about 88% of them singletons, with approximately 0.99% in the top ten. Sequenced material: PBMCs or T cells enriched from blood (not recorded which). These receptors originate from a woman in her twenties or thirties who had recovered from COVID-19. CDR3s include the opening cysteine and the closing phenylalanine or tryptophan. D genes are given only for firm matches. For some rows the clone size is stated as once, few or many, or as a class when expanded; others skip it.

clone_size	j_call	v_call	d_call	cdr3_nt	cdr3_aa
NA	TRBJ1-2	TRBV2	NA	TGTGCCAGCAGTGGTGTCATCAAATATGGCTACACCTTC	CASSGVIKYGYTF
NA	TRBJ2-5	TRBV19	NA	TGTGCCAGTAGTATGGACAGCTATCGACAGACCCAGTACTTC	CASSMDSYRQTQYF
NA	TRBJ2-4	TRBV2	TRBD2	TGTGCCTCCCGTAGCGGGGGGGCCGTAACCAAAAACATTCAGTACTTC	CASRSGGAVTKNIQYF
once	TRBJ2-7	TRBV20-1	TRBD2	TGCAGTGCTAGTCCCCCGGGCGGGGGGGGCGAGCAGTACTTC	CSASPPGGGGEQYF
NA	TRBJ2-7	TRBV12-3/TRBV12-4	NA	TGTGCCAGCAGTTTAGTAGAAATTTACGAGCAGTACTTC	CASSLVEIYEQYF
NA	TRBJ1-2	TRBV19	NA	TGTGCCAGTAGGATTTGGGGGGGCGGTGATGGCTACACCTTC	CASRIWGGGDGYTF
NA	TRBJ1-2	TRBV6-4	NA	TGTGCCAGCAGCTCTACCCTACCGACAGGATTCTATGGCTACACCTTC	CASSSTLPTGFYGYTF
NA	TRBJ1-3	TRBV5-1	NA	TGCGCCAGCAGCTTAACACCCTTGGCAGATTCTGGAAACACCATATATTTT	CASSLTPLADSGNTIYF
NA	TRBJ2-5	TRBV5-4	NA	TGTGCCAGCAGCTCGACAGGTTACCAAGAGACCCAGTACTTC	CASSSTGYQETQYF
NA	TRBJ1-6	TRBV19	NA	TGTGCCAGCCAGGAGGCCGCAAATAATTCACCCCTCCACTTT	CASQEAANNSPLHF
NA	TRBJ1-4	TRBV18	NA	TGTGCCAGCTCACCTGACAATAATGAAAAACTGTTTTTT	CASSPDNNEKLFF
NA	TRBJ1-1	TRBV6-5	NA	TGTGCCAGCAGTTACTCGGGGGGGCTGAGGACTGAAGCTTTCTTT	CASSYSGGLRTEAFF
NA	TRBJ1-5	TRBV28	NA	TGTGCCAGCAGTTCACCCCCCGGGGGGCCTAATAGCAATCAGCCCCAGCATTTT	CASSSPPGGPNSNQPQHF
NA	TRBJ1-2	TRBV2	NA	TGTGCCAGCAGCCCAACCTCCGGGAGCCAAGGAAGCTACACCTTC	CASSPTSGSQGSYTF
NA	TRBJ2-1	TRBV7-9	TRBD2	TGTGCCAGCAGCTCCCTCGCGGGGGGGCCTAGTGAGCAGTTCTTC	CASSSLAGGPSEQFF
NA	TRBJ1-2	TRBV9	TRBD1	TGTGCCAGCAGCGCAATGAACCCTCGGGACAGGGATGATGGCTACACCTTC	CASSAMNPRDRDDGYTF
NA	TRBJ1-2	TRBV3-1/TRBV3-2	NA	TGTGCCAGCAGCCAAGATAGGGCAGGGACTAACTATGGCTACACCTTC	CASSQDRAGTNYGYTF
NA	TRBJ2-7	TRBV14	NA	TGTGCCAGCAGCCGCGGCAGCGGAGCCTACGAGCAGTACTTC	CASSRGSGAYEQYF
once	TRBJ1-1	TRBV9	NA	TGTGCCAGCAGCACAACCGGGACACCGAACACTGAAGCTTTCTTT	CASSTTGTPNTEAFF
NA	TRBJ1-1	TRBV3-1/TRBV3-2	TRBD1	TGTGCCAGCAGCCAAAACAGGGGAGCTTTCTTT	CASSQNRGAFF
NA	TRBJ1-6	TRBV7-9	NA	TGTGCCAGCACTCGAGGGGGTAATTCACCCCTCCACTTT	CASTRGGNSPLHF
NA	TRBJ2-5	TRBV10-1	TRBD1	TGCGCCAGTTCGGCCGGGACAGGGGGCCGAGAGACCCAGTACTTC	CASSAGTGGRETQYF
NA	TRBJ2-7	TRBV25-1	TRBD1	TGTGCCAGCAGGGGACAGGGGTGGAGGGCCTACGAGCAGTACTTC	CASRGQGWRAYEQYF
NA	TRBJ2-7	TRBV11-2	TRBD2	TGTGCCAGCAGCCCGGGACTAGCGGGGGGGCCGGACGAGCAGTACTTC	CASSPGLAGGPDEQYF
NA	TRBJ1-6	TRBV19	NA	TGTGCCAGTAGCAGGCTGGAAAGCTATTCACCCCTCCACTTT	CASSRLESYSPLHF
once	TRBJ2-3	TRBV10-3	TRBD1	TGTGCCATCACCTCGGACAGGTCTAGCACAGATACGCAGTATTTT	CAITSDRSSTDTQYF
NA	TRBJ1-5	TRBV19	TRBD1	TGTGCCAGTAGTATTACAGGGGGTGGTCAGCCCCAGCATTTT	CASSITGGGQPQHF
NA	TRBJ1-6	TRBV5-1	NA	TGCGCCAGCAGCTCTACCGGGACAAATAATTCACCCCTCCACTTT	CASSSTGTNNSPLHF
NA	TRBJ1-5	TRBV20-1	NA	TGCAGTGCTAGTGCCAATAGCAATCAGCCCCAGCATTTT	CSASANSNQPQHF
NA	TRBJ1-1	TRBV5-1	TRBD1	TGCGCCAGCAGCCCGGGACAGGAACTGATGAACACTGAAGCTTTCTTT	CASSPGQELMNTEAFF
NA	TRBJ2-1	TRBV9	TRBD2	TGTGCCAGCAGCGTAGGGGGACTAGGGGACAATGAGCAGTTCTTC	CASSVGGLGDNEQFF
NA	TRBJ1-5	TRBV19	NA	TGTGCCAGTAGTATCGAACTTTATAGCAATCAGCCCCAGCATTTT	CASSIELYSNQPQHF
NA	TRBJ2-1	TRBV3-1/TRBV3-2	NA	TGTGCCAGCAGCCCGGAAGAGGTTCGGAATGAGCAGTTCTTC	CASSPEEVRNEQFF
NA	TRBJ1-1	TRBV7-9	TRBD1	TGTGCCAGCAGCCAAAGTCAGAGGGACAGGGGGCTGAACACTGAAGCTTTCTTT	CASSQSQRDRGLNTEAFF
NA	TRBJ1-6	TRBV10-2	TRBD1	TGCGCCAGCAGTCAGGGGGAAAATTCACCCCTCCACTTT	CASSQGENSPLHF
NA	TRBJ1-2	TRBV19	TRBD1	TGTGCCAGTAGTCCCGAGACAGGGAGGAACGGCTACACCTTC	CASSPETGRNGYTF
NA	TRBJ2-2	TRBV27	TRBD1	TGTGCCAGCAGCCGGGGACAGGCCGGTGTAGGGGAGCTGTTTTTT	CASSRGQAGVGELFF
NA	TRBJ1-5	TRBV10-2	NA	TGCGCCAGCAGTGAGTCGGGGGGGAATCAGCCCCAGCATTTT	CASSESGGNQPQHF
NA	TRBJ1-5	TRBV5-8	NA	TGTGCCAGCATGGACCCGACAGCTAATCAGCCCCAGCATTTT	CASMDPTANQPQHF
NA	TRBJ1-4	TRBV7-9	NA	TGTGCCAGCAGCTTTGGGTTACGGGATGAAAAACTGTTTTTT	CASSFGLRDEKLFF
NA	TRBJ1-2	TRBV5-6	TRBD1	TGTGCCAGCAGCTTGGAGTCGGGACAGGGGGCCGAGAACTATGGCTACACCTTC	CASSLESGQGAENYGYTF
NA	TRBJ1-2	TRBV28	NA	TGTGCCAGCAGCTTACGACTAGATTATGGCTACACCTTC	CASSLRLDYGYTF
NA	TRBJ2-7	TRBV5-7	TRBD2	TGTGCCAGCAGTTCGACTAGCCGGTACGAGCAGTACTTC	CASSSTSRYEQYF
NA	TRBJ2-3	TRBV10-3	NA	TGTGCCATCACCCCACAGGGTATGACAGATACGCAGTATTTT	CAITPQGMTDTQYF
NA	TRBJ2-7	TRBV24-1	NA	TGTGCCACCAGTGACCCTGGCCAGGGCGGGGTCTACGAGCAGTACTTC	CATSDPGQGGVYEQYF
NA	TRBJ1-5	TRBV19	NA	TGTGCCACTTCTAAGGGGTATAGCAATCAGCCCCAGCATTTT	CATSKGYSNQPQHF
NA	TRBJ1-5	TRBV15	NA	TGTGCCACCAGCACGAGCGGCAATCAGCCCCAGCATTTT	CATSTSGNQPQHF
few	TRBJ1-6	TRBV2	TRBD1	TGTGCCAGCAGTGTCAGGGGGACAGACAATTCACCCCTCCACTTT	CASSVRGTDNSPLHF
NA	TRBJ1-5	TRBV19	NA	TGTGCCAGTAGTATCGCAGGGAGCAATCAGCCCCAGCATTTT	CASSIAGSNQPQHF
NA	TRBJ1-5	TRBV28	TRBD1	TGTGCCAGCAGTGAGACCTCCGGGACAGGGCGTAGGCCCCAGCATTTT	CASSETSGTGRRPQHF
NA	TRBJ2-3	TRBV5-1	TRBD1	TGCGCCAGCAGCTCTGGACAGGAGATTAGCACAGATACGCAGTATTTT	CASSSGQEISTDTQYF
NA	TRBJ2-1	TRBV9	NA	TGTGCCAGCAGCCCGTCAGAGGGGGTCTACAATGAGCAGTTCTTC	CASSPSEGVYNEQFF
NA	TRBJ1-2	TRBV7-9	NA	TGTGCCAGCAGCCCCCAAGGGGCCAACTATGGCTACACCTTC	CASSPQGANYGYTF